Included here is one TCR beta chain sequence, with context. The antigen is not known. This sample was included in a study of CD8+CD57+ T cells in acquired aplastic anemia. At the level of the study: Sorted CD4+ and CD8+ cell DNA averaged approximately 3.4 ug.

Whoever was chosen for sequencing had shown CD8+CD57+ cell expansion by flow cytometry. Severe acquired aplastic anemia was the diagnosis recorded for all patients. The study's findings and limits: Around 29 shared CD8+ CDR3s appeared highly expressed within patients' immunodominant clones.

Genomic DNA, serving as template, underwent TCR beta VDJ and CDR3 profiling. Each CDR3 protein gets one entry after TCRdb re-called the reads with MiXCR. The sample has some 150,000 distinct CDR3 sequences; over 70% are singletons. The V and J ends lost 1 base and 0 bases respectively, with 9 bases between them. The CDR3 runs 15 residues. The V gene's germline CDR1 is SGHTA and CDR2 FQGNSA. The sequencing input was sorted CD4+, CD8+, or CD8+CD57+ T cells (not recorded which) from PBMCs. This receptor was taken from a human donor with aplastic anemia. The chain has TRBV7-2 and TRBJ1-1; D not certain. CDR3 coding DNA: TGTGCCAGCAGCTTAGGTGGCAGGTTGAACACTGAAGCTTTCTTT. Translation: CASSLGGRLNTEAFF. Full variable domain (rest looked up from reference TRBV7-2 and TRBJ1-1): GAGVSQSPSNKVTEKGKDVELRCDPISGHTALYWYRQSLGQGLEFLIYFQGNSAPDKSGLPSDRFSAERTGGSVSTLTIQRTQQEDSAVYLCASSLGGRLNTEAFFGQGTRLTVV.